The 18 T cell receptor beta chains listed next were all sequenced from one sample in a study of blood T cell repertoires in COVID-19 (dated by TCRdb to between 2020 and 2021). The library was prepared using the immunoSEQ multiplex PCR assay. The table comes from immuneACCESS by way of TCRdb, which keeps in-frame sequences with V and J called. Part of the clones is missing from these tables; in studies checked, under half for an unresolved V gene and the rest for unknown reasons. The sample data list about 160,000 clones, and roughly 84% of these were observed just once. The ten top clones hold 13% to 15% of the sample. Sequencing input: peripheral blood. The source of these receptors is a young man with active or convalescent COVID-19.

The chain uses TRBV6-5 and TRBJ1-1; TRBD1 matches at 11 bases. CDR1 and CDR2 from the germline V gene are MNHEY and SVGAGI. There are 15 residues in the CDR3. V lost 7 bases to trimming and J lost 5 bases; unmatched junction nucleotides: 9. The CDR3 loop reads CASIGQGAGDTEAFF. In DNA form, the CDR3 reads TGTGCCAGCATTGGACAGGGGGCAGGGGATACTGAAGCTTTCTTT.

The CDR3 region has the DNA TGTGCCAGTAGTCCCCAGGGACAGGCTTTCAATCAGCCCCAGCATTTT. As protein: CASSPQGQAFNQPQHF. The gene calls are TRBV19 and TRBJ1-5, with 8 bases matching TRBD1. V dropped 5 bases and J dropped 3; count of bases not matched to a gene: 9. The CDR3 consists of 16 residues. Germline V lookup: CDR1 LNHDA, CDR2 SQIVND (reference sequence).

The V and J genes are TRBV6-4 and TRBJ1-1; 10 bases agree with TRBD1. Losses at the gene ends were 5 bases for V and 4 bases for J; bases not matched to a gene: 10. The CDR3 sequence is 16 residues long. Germline V gene data show CDR1 as MRHNA and CDR2 as SNTAGT. The CDR3 coding sequence is TGTGCCAGCAGTCCCGAGGCCGGGACAGGGGCCACTGAAGCTTTCTTT. Its protein is CASSPEAGTGATEAFF.

This chain links TRBV7-9 with TRBJ2-1, with TRBD2 as a possible D gene (5 bases). Germline loops: CDR1 SEHNR, CDR2 FQNEAQ (reference sequence). The V end lost 1 base, the J end lost 3 bases, and 10 bases lay between the germline ends. This CDR3 has 15 amino acids. The CDR3 DNA reads TGTGCCAGCAGCTTAGACGGAGGACTCTACAATGAGCAGTTCTTC. This codes for CASSLDGGLYNEQFF.

Only a few counts were recorded for this clone. The genes are TRBV12-3 or TRBV12-4 and TRBJ2-1; 13 nucleotides agree with TRBD2. V lost 5 bases, J lost 16 bases, and 8 bases stayed unmatched. This CDR3 spans 13 amino acids. CDR3 loop: CASSLTSGGALFF. CDR3 DNA sequence: TGTGCCAGCAGTCTTACTAGCGGGGGGGCCCTATTCTTC.

The rearrangement links TRBV20-1 to TRBJ1-5; D gene unclear. The ends were cut back, 3 bases at V and 2 bases at J, with 11 bases in the middle. Germline CDR1 and CDR2: DFQATT and SNEGSKA (reference sequence). The CDR3 extends over 14 amino acids. The CDR3 DNA follows: TGCAGTGCTAGTCGGGGTTGGGGCAATCAGCCCCAGCATTTT. Its protein product is CSASRGWGNQPQHF.

The J gene is TRBJ2-7, the V gene TRBV27; D is unresolved. Germline-derived CDR1 and CDR2 are MNHEY and SMNVEV (reference sequence). This CDR3 comprises 16 residues. V lost 0 bases, J lost 2 bases, and 14 bases lay in between. DNA of the CDR3: TGTGCCAGCAGTTTATCTCGGGTTTCCCGCGCCTACGAGCAGTACTTC. Translated, it gives CASSLSRVSRAYEQYF.

The gene calls are TRBV3-1 (or the pseudogene TRBV3-2) and TRBJ1-1; the D gene is possibly TRBD1 (5 bases). V was pared by 10 bases and J by 4 bases, with 16 bases between. Germline CDR1 LGHDT, CDR2 YNNKEL (reference sequence). The CDR3 is 13 amino acids. DNA of the CDR3: TGTGCCACCGTGGGGGGGGGTAGCACTGAAGCTTTCTTT. It translates to CATVGGGSTEAFF.

The chain combines TRBV6-6 with TRBJ1-2; the match to TRBD1 covers 12 bases. The CDR3 contains 15 residues. CDR1 and CDR2 from the germline V gene are MNHNY and SVGAGI (reference sequence). Trimming at V came to 4 bases and at J to 5 bases, leaving 5 bases not matched to a gene. The CDR3 nucleotides read TGTGCCAGCAGTTCCGGGACAGGGGGCGGGTATGGCTACACCTTC. It specifies CASSSGTGGGYGYTF.

J is TRBJ2-7 and V is TRBV30; 9 bases align to TRBD1. The CDR3 covers 14 residues. The V gene end was trimmed by 1 base and the J gene end by 6 bases; junction bases not matched to a gene: 7. Germline V lookup: CDR1 GTSNPN, CDR2 SVGIG (reference sequence). The DNA for the CDR3 is TGTGCCTGGAGTGCACAAATGACAGGGGGCGAGCAGTACTTC. Translation: CAWSAQMTGGEQYF.

The V gene is TRBV5-1, the J gene TRBJ2-5, with a tentative D call TRBD1 (5 bases). This CDR3 is 13 amino acids long. The V gene lost 2 bases and the J gene lost 3 bases, with 8 bases spanning the gap. The V gene's germline CDR1 is SGHRS and CDR2 YFSETQ. The CDR3 nucleotides are TGCGCCAGCAGCTTACCAGGGAAAGAGACCCAGTACTTC. It encodes CASSLPGKETQYF.

V is TRBV6-5 and J is TRBJ1-5; 8 nucleotides align to TRBD1. Trimming at V came to 2 bases and at J to 7 bases, leaving 1 base not matched to a gene. The germline gives CDR1 MNHEY, CDR2 SVGAGI. This CDR3 has 13 amino acids. CDR3 coding DNA: TGTGCCAGCAGTTACGACAGGGGCCAGCCCCAGCATTTT. It codes for CASSYDRGQPQHF.

Points on this clone: Germline is not matched at one junction end, which may reflect a read error. The genes are TRBV27 and TRBJ2-7, with 7 bases matching TRBD1. The CDR3 runs 13 residues. In germline, CDR1 is MNHEY, CDR2 SMNVEV (reference sequence). CDR3 protein: CASSYLTGALLSF. The CDR3, as DNA: TGTGCCAGCAGTTACTTAACAGGGGCCCTTCTAAGCTTC.

The chain uses TRBV24-1 and TRBJ2-1; TRBD2 is a possible D gene (7 bases). CDR1 and CDR2 from the germline V gene are KGHDR and SFDVKD. The CDR3 is made up of 16 amino acids. V gave up 4 bases and J gave up 10 bases, with 22 bases separating them. CDR3: CATSDATGGPEREQFF. CDR3 bases: TGTGCCACCAGTGACGCTACGGGGGGCCCAGAAAGGGAGCAGTTCTTC.

This chain links TRBV7-9 with TRBJ2-3, with 7 bases fitting TRBD2. Germline V gene data show CDR1 as SEHNR and CDR2 as FQNEAQ (reference sequence). Unmatched junction bases numbered 5, after V lost 4 bases and J lost 1 base. This CDR3 has 15 amino acids. CDR3 coding DNA: TGTGCCAGCAGCTCACTTGGGGGGGGCACAGATACGCAGTATTTT. As protein: CASSSLGGGTDTQYF.

V gene TRBV5-6 combines with J gene TRBJ2-5, with 8 bases fitting TRBD1. CDR3 length equals 13 residues. With 1 base clipped from V and 6 bases from J, the junction kept 2 bases outside the gene matches. Germline assignment: CDR1 SGHDT and CDR2 YYEEEE. CDR3 in DNA: TGTGCCAGCAGCTTGATCAGGGGGCAGACCCAGTACTTC. This codes for CASSLIRGQTQYF.

This chain connects TRBV7-3 to TRBJ2-5; a weak D match, TRBD1 (6 bases). V lost 1 base and J 5 bases, leaving 14 bases between the germline ends. The germline V gene encodes CDR1 SGHTA and CDR2 FQGTGA. CDR3 length: 15 amino acids. CDR3 nucleotide sequence: TGTGCCAGCAGCTTAATAAGGGGGAGCTGGGAGACCCAGTACTTC. It encodes CASSLIRGSWETQYF.

This clone was picked up a small number of times. The rearrangement joins TRBV18 to TRBJ2-7; 7 bases align to TRBD1. CDR3 length: 13 residues. The V gene end was trimmed by 6 bases and the J gene end by 2 bases; junction bases not matched to a gene: 4. Germline CDR1 reads KGHSH; CDR2 reads LQKENI. CDR3 sequence: CASSGDSTYEQYF. DNA of the CDR3: TGTGCCAGCTCGGGGGACAGCACCTACGAGCAGTACTTC.